A single sample gave rise to the 20 T cell receptor beta chains below, sequenced in a study of T cell changes during pregnancy in multiple sclerosis. Method: immunoSEQ multiplex PCR; TCRdb's copy keeps in-frame clones and lacks some. This sample has tens of thousands of clones, with approximately 92% found just once. The sequences come from peripheral blood, collected in the second trimester of pregnancy. All receptors come from a female donor with multiple sclerosis, enrolled in a pregnancy study.

The rearrangement links TRBV27 to TRBJ2-1, with TRBD1 as a possible D gene (6 bases). V was clipped by 2 bases and J by 7 bases, with 18 bases between them. Per germline, CDR1 MNHEY and CDR2 SMNVEV (reference sequence). CDR3 length equals 16 residues. CDR3 protein: CASSLIPGARGNEQFF. DNA for the CDR3: TGTGCCAGCAGTTTAATCCCAGGGGCCCGCGGGAATGAGCAGTTCTTC.

The chain links TRBV11-3 to TRBJ2-4; 7 bases line up with TRBD1. There are 16 residues in the CDR3. Germline CDR1 SGHNT, CDR2 YENEEA. Germline trimming cut 0 bases from V and 3 bases from J; bases unmatched to any gene: 5. The CDR3 DNA reads TGTGCCAGCAGCTTAGACCCTGACAGGGTCAAAAACATTCAGTACTTC. Translating it yields CASSLDPDRVKNIQYF.

The chain carries TRBV27 and TRBJ2-2; 8 bases map to TRBD1. CDR1 is MNHEY and CDR2 is SMNVEV in the germline V gene (reference sequence). V gave up 3 bases and J gave up 5 bases; unmatched junction bases: 8. This CDR3 comprises 16 residues. The CDR3 loop reads CASSLERTGLTGELFF. The DNA for the CDR3 is TGTGCCAGCAGTTTGGAAAGGACAGGGCTTACCGGGGAGCTGTTTTTT.

The rearrangement links TRBV2 to TRBJ2-1, with a tentative D call TRBD2 (5 bases). CDR1 is SNHLY and CDR2 is FYNNEI in the germline V gene. Trimming took 11 bases from V and 4 from J, leaving 21 bases between them. The CDR3 contains 15 residues. The CDR3 DNA follows: TGTGCCCGCTCTCGAGGCGCCGGACTTTACAATGAGCAGTTCTTC. Protein sequence: CARSRGAGLYNEQFF.

The chain carries TRBV6-1 and TRBJ1-5; the D gene is possibly TRBD1 (5 bases). CDR1 is MNHNS and CDR2 is SASEGT in the germline V gene. V was pared by 7 bases and J by 0 bases, with 10 bases between. This CDR3 has 14 amino acids. The CDR3 sequence is CASIEGDSNQPQHF. The CDR3 DNA reads as TGTGCCAGCATCGAAGGGGATAGCAATCAGCCCCAGCATTTT.

The chain recombines TRBV12-5 with TRBJ1-1; 11 nucleotides align to TRBD1. CDR3 length equals 17 residues. Unmatched junction bases numbered 11, after V lost 7 bases and J lost 1 base. Germline lookup yields CDR1 LGHNT and CDR2 FRNRAP. The CDR3 region is CASAPRTGGFRNTEAFF. CDR3 bases: TGTGCTAGTGCCCCCAGGACAGGGGGCTTTAGGAACACTGAAGCTTTCTTT.

The chain is built from TRBV5-6 and TRBJ1-1, with a tentative D call TRBD1 (5 bases). Trimming pared 4 bases from V and 11 bases from J, leaving 18 bases between. Germline-derived CDR1 and CDR2 are SGHDT and YYEEEE. The CDR3 totals 13 residues. Written as DNA, the CDR3 is TGTGCCAGCAGCGTCCCAGGGATGATCGGCGCTTTCTTT. This translates into CASSVPGMIGAFF.

This chain joins TRBV27 and TRBJ2-7; possibly TRBD1 for D (5 bases). Looked up from germline, CDR1 is MNHEY and CDR2 is SMNVEV (reference sequence). The length of the CDR3 is 15 residues. The ends were cut back, 6 bases at V and 0 bases at J, with 15 bases in the middle. The CDR3 spells CASSRPGASSYEQYF. The CDR3 DNA sequence: TGTGCCAGCAGCCGCCCTGGGGCCAGCTCCTACGAGCAGTACTTC.

The V gene is TRBV6-5, the J gene TRBJ1-5, with a possible D match to TRBD1 (5 bases). The CDR3 is 15 residues long. Germline loops: CDR1 MNHEY, CDR2 SVGAGI. With 6 bases removed from V and 1 base from J, the gap between germline ends came to 13 bases. CDR3 sequence reads: CASRMGGVSNQPQHF. In DNA, the CDR3 is TGTGCCAGCAGAATGGGGGGGGTGAGCAATCAGCCCCAGCATTTT.

This chain connects TRBV6-1 to TRBJ2-4, with D tentatively TRBD2 (5 bases). The CDR3 totals 14 residues. Looked up from germline, CDR1 is MNHNS and CDR2 is SASEGT. V was cut by 2 bases and J by 5 bases, with 10 bases left in between. The CDR3 sequence: CASSERIGENIQYF. DNA for the CDR3: TGTGCCAGCAGTGAACGCATCGGGGAAAACATTCAGTACTTC.

This rearrangement joins TRBV7-9 to TRBJ2-1; the match to TRBD1 covers 9 bases. CDR1 SEHNR and CDR2 FQNEAQ come from the germline V gene (reference sequence). The CDR3 length is 16 residues. V shed 5 bases, J shed 7 bases, and the junction held 12 bases outside the gene matches. CDR3 coding DNA: TGTGCCAGCAGCCTGCCACAGGGGGCGTTCGCTAATGAGCAGTTCTTC. This codes for CASSLPQGAFANEQFF.

The chain is built from TRBV15 and TRBJ1-1, with 9 bases aligning to TRBD1. Germline V gene lookup returns CDR1 LNHNV and CDR2 YYDKDF (reference sequence). This CDR3 spans 14 amino acids. J gave up 4 bases and V 6 bases, and 6 bases lay outside the gene matches. CDR3 protein: CATSRDRVGTEAFF. CDR3 DNA sequence: TGTGCCACCAGTAGGGACAGGGTGGGCACTGAAGCTTTCTTT.

The chain joins TRBV11-2 to TRBJ2-7; unclear D gene. This CDR3 comprises 13 residues. The germline CDR1 and CDR2 sequences are SGHAT and FQNNGV. V dropped 0 bases and J dropped 3 bases, with 6 bases sitting between them. The CDR3 coding sequence is TGTGCCAGCAGCTTAGATCGTATCTACGAGCAGTACTTC. The encoded protein is CASSLDRIYEQYF.

The J gene is TRBJ2-1, the V gene TRBV28; a weak D match, TRBD2 (8 bases). CDR1 and CDR2 from the germline V gene are MDHEN and SYDVKM. CDR3 length: 23 amino acids. The V gene lost 7 bases and the J gene lost 0 bases, with 37 bases spanning the gap. DNA of the CDR3: TGTGCCAGCACCCTCGGGAGGGAGGGGGCGCGGGGACCACAACCGAGCTCCTACAATGAGCAGTTCTTC. Its protein product is CASTLGREGARGPQPSSYNEQFF.

V is TRBV7-2 and J is TRBJ1-3; D remains unclear. Trimming cost V 5 bases and J 0 bases, with 14 bases left between them. The CDR3 is made up of 16 amino acids. Germline V lookup: CDR1 SGHTA, CDR2 FQGNSA. The CDR3 nucleotides read TGTGCCAGCAGCCCGAGACTAGTGATCTCTGGAAACACCATATATTTT. The encoded protein is CASSPRLVISGNTIYF. The variable domain in full, completed from reference TRBV7-2 and TRBJ1-3, reads GAGVSQSPSNKVTEKGKDVELRCDPISGHTALYWYRQSLGQGLEFLIYFQGNSAPDKSGLPSDRFSAERTGGSVSTLTIQRTQQEDSAVYLCASSPRLVISGNTIYFGEGSWLTVV.

This rearrangement joins TRBV29-1 to TRBJ2-4, with a weak D call TRBD2 (6 bases). The CDR3 covers 13 residues. Germline assignment: CDR1 SQVTM and CDR2 ANQGSEA. V gave up 4 bases and J gave up 9 bases, with 16 bases separating them. In DNA form, the CDR3 reads TGCAGCGTTGGATCGGGGGAGTGGGGCATTCAGTACTTC. Its translation is CSVGSGEWGIQYF.

This chain links TRBV14 with TRBJ1-4, with 7 bases identical to TRBD1. The V gene end was trimmed by 3 bases and the J gene end by 7 bases; junction bases not matched to a gene: 11. Per germline, CDR1 SGHDN and CDR2 FVKESK. The CDR3 runs to 16 residues. This CDR3 reads CASSQKMTGRGEKLFF. The DNA for the CDR3 is TGTGCCAGCAGCCAGAAAATGACAGGGCGGGGTGAAAAACTGTTTTTT. Using reference TRBV14 and TRBJ1-4 for the parts outside the CDR3, the full variable domain is EAGVTQFPSHSVIEKGQTVTLRCDPISGHDNLYWYRRVMGKEIKFLLHFVKESKQDESGMPNNRFLAERTGGTYSTLKVQPAELEDSGVYFCASSQKMTGRGEKLFFGSGTQLSVL.

The chain is built from TRBV5-1 and TRBJ1-2; 12 bases agree with TRBD1. The CDR3 runs 14 residues. Unmatched junction bases numbered 5, after V lost 3 bases and J lost 8 bases. Per the germline V gene, CDR1 is SGHRS and CDR2 is YFSETQ. Here the CDR3 reads CASSSGQGASGYTF. The DNA for the CDR3 is TGCGCCAGCAGCTCGGGACAGGGGGCGTCCGGCTACACCTTC.

This chain uses TRBV6-5 with TRBJ2-1; TRBD2 matches at 12 bases. CDR1 MNHEY and CDR2 SVGAGI come from the germline V gene. The CDR3 is 14 residues long. Trimming took 5 bases from V and 6 from J; bases not matched to a gene: 2. The chain's CDR3 is CASSLAGGFNEQFF. The CDR3 DNA reads TGTGCCAGCAGTCTAGCGGGAGGGTTCAATGAGCAGTTCTTC.

This clone has a handful of counts. The rearrangement links TRBV7-9 to TRBJ1-3, with no clear D. In germline, CDR1 is SEHNR, CDR2 FQNEAQ (reference sequence). The CDR3 loop spans 16 amino acids. V was clipped by 5 bases and J by 0 bases, with 14 bases between them. CDR3 in DNA: TGTGCCAGCAGCACCTTAGCCTCCATCTCTGGAAACACCATATATTTT. Encoded protein: CASSTLASISGNTIYF.